Described below is a single T cell receptor beta chain sequence and its context. One end of the junction fails to match germline, which may point to a read error. Germline V lookup: CDR1 LGHNA, CDR2 YNFKEQ. The CDR3 is 15 residues long. Next came a second PCR, run for roughly 6 to 11 cycles, which used a sample-barcoded 5' primer along with a J-beta primer mix. TCRdb analysed the 5' RACE reads with MiXCR anew, one entry per CDR3 protein. This sample has around 600,000 distinct CDR3 sequences, with around 48% found just once. The sample originates from a study of blood T cells in healthy people across ages.

The clonotype originates from a man older than 75 in good health. The chain couples TRBV4-2 to TRBJ1-6, with a tentative D call TRBD1 (5 bases). Input material: blood. The CDR3 loop reads CASNQLDSGNSPLHF. The CDR3 DNA reads as TGTGCCAGCAACCAACTCGACAGTGGTAATTCACCCCTCCACTTT.